This record covers a single T cell receptor (beta chain). Its antigen is unknown. The table came from immunoSEQ multiplex PCR; TCRdb's copy has only in-frame clones and leaves some out. The sample holds more than 25,000 clones, around 80% seen once. The germline V and J ends were trimmed by 3 bases and 5 bases, with 13 bases remaining between them. The germline V gene has CDR1 KGHSH and CDR2 LQKENI. This CDR3 has 14 amino acids. The data were obtained in a study of T cell repertoires in ileal Crohn's disease. Study summary: Operated complications were stricturing disease (approximately 60%) and penetrating disease (about 39%). General study points: Compared with non-smokers, active smokers at surgery showed more clonal expansions.

Included were adult ileal or ileocolonic Crohn's patients indicated for ileocolonic resection. The receptor was isolated from an adult with Crohn's disease. The chain uses TRBV18 and TRBJ2-5, with D unresolved. Sequenced input: ileal tissue. The DNA for the CDR3 is TGTGCCAGCTCACCCGACCTAAACGGGGAGACCCAGTACTTC. Protein product: CASSPDLNGETQYF.